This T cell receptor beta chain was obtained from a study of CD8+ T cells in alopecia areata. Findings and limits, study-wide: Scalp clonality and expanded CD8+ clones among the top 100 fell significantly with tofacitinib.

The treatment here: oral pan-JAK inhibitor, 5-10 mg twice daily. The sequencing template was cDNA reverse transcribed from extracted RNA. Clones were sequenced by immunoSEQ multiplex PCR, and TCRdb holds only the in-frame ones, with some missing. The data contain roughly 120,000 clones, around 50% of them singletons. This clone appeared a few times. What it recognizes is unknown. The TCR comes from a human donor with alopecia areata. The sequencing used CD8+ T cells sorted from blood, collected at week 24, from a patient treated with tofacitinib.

DNA of the CDR3: TGTGCCAGCAGCTTCGGGACAGGCAATCAGCCCCAGCATTTT. Protein product: CASSFGTGNQPQHF. The chain is built from TRBV5-6 and TRBJ1-5; 7 bases align to TRBD1. Trimming cost V 2 bases and J 2 bases; bases outside gene matches: 1. The CDR3 is 14 amino acids. Germline lookup yields CDR1 SGHDT and CDR2 YYEEEE.